This TCR beta chain came from a study of T cell repertoires in cytomegalovirus infection (dated by TCRdb to about 2019). About the study as a whole: Because public TCR beta signatures pointed to carriage of CMV infection together with the matching HLA type, the HLA type of each donor mattered for the analysis. What the study reported, not specific to this receptor: In both this cohort and an independent cohort of several hundred donors, the cumulative frequency of public TCR beta family members distinguished carriers of CMV infection plus the relevant HLA type. The ex vivo response was dominated by HLA-C-restricted CMV-specific TCR beta clonotypes, and the single most frequent clonotype in two of eight donors was supplied by these HLA-C-restricted clonotypes.

Spanning cysteine to phenylalanine, the CDR3 consists of 16 amino acids. The retained sequence is limited to the CDR3, 48 bases, with the frame set at the first base. As encoded in the germline V gene, CDR1 is MDHEN while CDR2 is SYDVKM. Trimming removed 2 bases from V and 3 bases from J; the gene matches leave 10 bases unexplained. There are a few counts of this clonotype. This receptor's antigen is unknown. One base away there is no much larger clone; base qualities are not given. The instrument was an Illumina HiSeq 1500. TCRdb trimmed public reads at Q25 via fastp, called clones via MiXCR and kept in-frame beta chains. Rows merge per CDR3 protein into single entries with the most common DNA and genes. In all, the sample holds 270,000 or so distinct CDR3 sequences, and over 15% of those were seen once. About 45% of the sample comes from the top ten.

The sequence derives from a human donor in good health (CMV status not recorded). Some clones in this sample may be carry-over from other donors' samples. Sequencing was done on a sample of CD8+ T cells from PBMCs. Recombination joined TRBV28 with TRBJ2-7, and TRBD1 matches 7 of the central bases. For the CDR3, the sequence is CASSLKLSNRGYEQYF. The nucleotides read TGTGCCAGCAGTTTAAAACTATCCAACAGGGGCTACGAGCAGTACTTC.